This T cell receptor beta chain was profiled in a study of metastatic and nonmetastatic thyroid tumors. This CDR3 spans 16 amino acids. V lost 2 bases and J lost 0, with 11 bases in between. At least ten counts were recorded for this clone. No treatment of any kind had been given to any patient before thyroid surgery. TCRdb re-called the PCR reads with MiXCR. Of about 49,000 clones detected, around 20% appear once; the ten largest clones hold approximately 4%. The TCR comes from a female donor with papillary thyroid cancer or a benign thyroid nodule (not recorded which). Some clones in this sample may be carry-over from other donors' samples. Sequenced sample: blood. The rearrangement uses TRBV12-3 or TRBV12-4 and TRBJ2-1; TRBD1 is a possible D gene (5 bases). CDR3 DNA sequence: TGTGCCAGCAGTTTAATGGTGGGGCGCTCCTACAATGAGCAGTTCTTC. As protein: CASSLMVGRSYNEQFF.